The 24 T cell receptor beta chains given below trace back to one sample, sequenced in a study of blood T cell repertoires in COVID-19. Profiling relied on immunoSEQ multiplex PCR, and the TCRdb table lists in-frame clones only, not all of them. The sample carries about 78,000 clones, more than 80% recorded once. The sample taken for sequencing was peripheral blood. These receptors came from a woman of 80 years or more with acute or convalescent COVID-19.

CDR3 in amino acids: CASSKTVQETQYF. As DNA, the CDR3 is TGTGCCAGCAGCAAGACAGTCCAAGAGACCCAGTACTTC. The rearrangement links TRBV7-9 to TRBJ2-5, with D possibly matching TRBD1 (5 bases). V was trimmed by 5 bases and J by 1 base, leaving 8 bases between them. The germline CDR1 and CDR2 sequences are SEHNR and FQNEAQ (reference sequence). This CDR3 is 13 amino acids long.

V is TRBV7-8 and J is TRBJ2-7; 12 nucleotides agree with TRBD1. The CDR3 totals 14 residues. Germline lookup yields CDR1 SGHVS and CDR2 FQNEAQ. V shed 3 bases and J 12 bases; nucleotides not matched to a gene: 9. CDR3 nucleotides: TGTGCCAGCAGCTTGGGACAGGGGGCTGAGGTTCGGTACTTC. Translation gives CASSLGQGAEVRYF.

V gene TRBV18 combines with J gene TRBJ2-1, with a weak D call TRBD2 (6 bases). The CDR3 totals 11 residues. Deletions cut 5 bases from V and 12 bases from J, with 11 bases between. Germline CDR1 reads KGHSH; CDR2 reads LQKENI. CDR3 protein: CASSSRLGQFF. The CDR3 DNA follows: TGTGCCAGCTCATCACGACTAGGGCAGTTCTTC.

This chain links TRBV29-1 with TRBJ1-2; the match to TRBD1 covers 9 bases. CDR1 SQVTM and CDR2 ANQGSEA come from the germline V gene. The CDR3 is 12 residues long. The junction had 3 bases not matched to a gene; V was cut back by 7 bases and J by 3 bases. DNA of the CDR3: TGCAGCGGCAGGACAGGGGACTATGGCTACACCTTC. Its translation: CSGRTGDYGYTF.

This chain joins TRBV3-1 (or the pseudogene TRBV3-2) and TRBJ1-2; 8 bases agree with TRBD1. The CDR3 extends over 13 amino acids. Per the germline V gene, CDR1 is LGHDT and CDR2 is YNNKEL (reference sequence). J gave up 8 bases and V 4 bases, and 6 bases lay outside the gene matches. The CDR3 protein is CASSPWDRWGYTF. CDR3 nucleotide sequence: TGTGCCAGCAGCCCCTGGGACAGGTGGGGCTACACCTTC.

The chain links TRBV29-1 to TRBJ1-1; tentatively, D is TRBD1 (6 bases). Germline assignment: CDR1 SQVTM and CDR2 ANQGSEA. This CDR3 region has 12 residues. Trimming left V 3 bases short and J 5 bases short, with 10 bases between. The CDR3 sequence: CSVDQGLTEAFF. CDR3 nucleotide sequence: TGCAGCGTTGATCAGGGGTTGACTGAAGCTTTCTTT.

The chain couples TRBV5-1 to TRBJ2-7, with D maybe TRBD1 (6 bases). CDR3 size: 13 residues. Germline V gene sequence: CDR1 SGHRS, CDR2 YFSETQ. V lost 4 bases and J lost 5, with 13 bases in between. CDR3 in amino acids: CASSLQGAHEQYF. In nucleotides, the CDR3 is TGCGCCAGCAGCCTACAGGGAGCCCACGAGCAGTACTTC. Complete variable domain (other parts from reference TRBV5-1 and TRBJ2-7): KAGVTQTPRYLIKTRGQQVTLSCSPISGHRSVSWYQQTPGQGLQFLFEYFSETQRNKGNFPGRFSGRQFSNSRSEMNVSTLELGDSALYLCASSLQGAHEQYFGPGTRLTVT.

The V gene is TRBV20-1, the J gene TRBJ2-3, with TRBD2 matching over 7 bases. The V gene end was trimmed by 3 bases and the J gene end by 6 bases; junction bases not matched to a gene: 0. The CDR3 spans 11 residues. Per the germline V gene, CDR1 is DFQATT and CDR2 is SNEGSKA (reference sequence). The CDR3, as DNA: TGCAGTGCTAGGGGGGGGGATACGCAGTATTTT. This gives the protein CSARGGDTQYF.

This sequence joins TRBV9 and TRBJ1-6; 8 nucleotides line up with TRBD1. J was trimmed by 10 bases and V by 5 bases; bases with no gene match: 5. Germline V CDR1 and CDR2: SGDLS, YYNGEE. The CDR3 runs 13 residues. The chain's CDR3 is CASRADRASPLHF. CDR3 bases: TGTGCCAGCAGGGCGGACAGGGCGTCACCCCTCCACTTT. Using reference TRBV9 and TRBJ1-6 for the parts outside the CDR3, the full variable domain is DSGVTQTPKHLITATGQRVTLRCSPRSGDLSVYWYQQSLDQGLQFLIQYYNGEERAKGNILERFSAQQFPDLHSELNLSSLELGDSALYFCASRADRASPLHFGNGTRLTVT.

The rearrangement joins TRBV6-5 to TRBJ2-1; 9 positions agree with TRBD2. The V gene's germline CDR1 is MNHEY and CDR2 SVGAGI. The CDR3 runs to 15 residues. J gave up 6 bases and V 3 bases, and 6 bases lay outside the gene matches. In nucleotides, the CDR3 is TGTGCCAGCAGTTATGCTAGCGGGGTGGGCAATGAGCAGTTCTTC. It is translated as CASSYASGVGNEQFF.

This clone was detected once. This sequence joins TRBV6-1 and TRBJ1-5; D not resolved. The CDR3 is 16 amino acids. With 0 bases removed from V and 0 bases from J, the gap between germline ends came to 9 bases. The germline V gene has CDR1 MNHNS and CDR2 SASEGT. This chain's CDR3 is CASSEASLYSNQPQHF. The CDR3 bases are TGTGCCAGCAGTGAAGCCTCCCTTTATAGCAATCAGCCCCAGCATTTT.

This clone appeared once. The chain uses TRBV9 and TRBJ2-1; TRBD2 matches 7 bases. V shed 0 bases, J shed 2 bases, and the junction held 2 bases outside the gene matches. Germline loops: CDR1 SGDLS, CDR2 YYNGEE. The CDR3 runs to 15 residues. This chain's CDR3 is CASSVAGTTYNEQFF. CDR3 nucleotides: TGTGCCAGCAGCGTAGCCGGGACTACCTACAATGAGCAGTTCTTC. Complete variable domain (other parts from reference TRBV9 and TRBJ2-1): DSGVTQTPKHLITATGQRVTLRCSPRSGDLSVYWYQQSLDQGLQFLIQYYNGEERAKGNILERFSAQQFPDLHSELNLSSLELGDSALYFCASSVAGTTYNEQFFGPGTRLTVL.

This CDR3 is CASSLGDNDSPLHF. The CDR3 DNA reads as TGTGCCAGCAGCTTGGGGGACAACGATTCACCCCTCCACTTT. J is TRBJ1-6 and V is TRBV9; maybe TRBD1 (6 bases). V shed 4 bases and J shed 8 bases, with 13 bases lying between them. Germline V gene lookup returns CDR1 SGDLS and CDR2 YYNGEE. The CDR3 consists of 14 residues.

The CDR3, as DNA: TGCGCCAGCAGCCACATACTAAGAACTGGAAATGAAAAACTGTTTTTT. Translation: CASSHILRTGNEKLFF. The chain joins TRBV4-1 to TRBJ1-4; no definite D call. Per the germline V gene, CDR1 is MGHRA and CDR2 is YSYEKL. Trimming took off 3 bases at V and 5 bases at J, with 16 bases between the two ends. The CDR3 is 16 amino acids.

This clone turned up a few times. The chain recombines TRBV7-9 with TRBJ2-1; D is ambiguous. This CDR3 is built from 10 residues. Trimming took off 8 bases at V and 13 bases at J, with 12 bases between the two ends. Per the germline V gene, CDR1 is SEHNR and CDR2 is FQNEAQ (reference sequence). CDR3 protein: CASGDTSQFF. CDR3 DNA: TGTGCCAGCGGCGACACTTCTCAGTTCTTC.

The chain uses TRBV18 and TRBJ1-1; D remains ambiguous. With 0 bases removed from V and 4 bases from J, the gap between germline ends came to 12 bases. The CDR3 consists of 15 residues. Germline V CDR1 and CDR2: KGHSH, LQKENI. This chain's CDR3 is CASSPPISSPTEAFF. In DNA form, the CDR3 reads TGTGCCAGCTCACCACCCATTAGTTCCCCCACTGAAGCTTTCTTT.

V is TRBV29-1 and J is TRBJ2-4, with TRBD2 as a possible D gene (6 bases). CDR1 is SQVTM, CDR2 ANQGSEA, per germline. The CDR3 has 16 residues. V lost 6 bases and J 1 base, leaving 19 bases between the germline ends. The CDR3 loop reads CSVRDPGTLAKNIQYF. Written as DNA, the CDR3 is TGCAGCGTCCGCGATCCAGGGACTCTGGCCAAAAACATTCAGTACTTC.

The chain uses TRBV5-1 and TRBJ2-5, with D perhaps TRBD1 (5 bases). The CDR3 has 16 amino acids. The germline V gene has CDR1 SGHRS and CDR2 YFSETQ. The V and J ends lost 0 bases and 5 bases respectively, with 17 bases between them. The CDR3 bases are TGCGCCAGCAGCTTGGGGATAGGACGGTGGGGCGAGACCCAGTACTTC. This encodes CASSLGIGRWGETQYF.

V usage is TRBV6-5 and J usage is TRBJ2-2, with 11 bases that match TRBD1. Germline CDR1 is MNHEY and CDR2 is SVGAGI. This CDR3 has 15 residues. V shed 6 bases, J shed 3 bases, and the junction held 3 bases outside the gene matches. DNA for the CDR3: TGTGCCAGCAGAATGGACAGGGGGCACACCGGGGAGCTGTTTTTT. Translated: CASRMDRGHTGELFF.

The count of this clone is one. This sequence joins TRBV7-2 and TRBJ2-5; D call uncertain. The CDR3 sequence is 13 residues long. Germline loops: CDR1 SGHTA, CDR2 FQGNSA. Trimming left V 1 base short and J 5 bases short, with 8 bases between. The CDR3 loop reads CASSLGRVETQYF. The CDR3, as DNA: TGTGCCAGCAGCTTAGGGAGAGTCGAGACCCAGTACTTC.

CDR3 nucleotides: TGTGCCAGCAGTGAAGCGTTAAGCAATCAGCCCCAGCATTTT. As protein: CASSEALSNQPQHF. The V call is TRBV6-1, the J call TRBJ1-5; D call uncertain. The germline V gene has CDR1 MNHNS and CDR2 SASEGT. Trimming left V 0 bases short and J 1 base short, with 4 bases between. This CDR3 has 14 residues.

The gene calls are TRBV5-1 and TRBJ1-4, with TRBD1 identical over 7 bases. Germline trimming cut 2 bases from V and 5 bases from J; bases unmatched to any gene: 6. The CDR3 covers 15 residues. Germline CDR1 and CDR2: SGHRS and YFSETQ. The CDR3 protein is CASSLQGQGNEKLFF. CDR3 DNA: TGCGCCAGCAGCTTACAGGGGCAAGGGAATGAAAAACTGTTTTTT.

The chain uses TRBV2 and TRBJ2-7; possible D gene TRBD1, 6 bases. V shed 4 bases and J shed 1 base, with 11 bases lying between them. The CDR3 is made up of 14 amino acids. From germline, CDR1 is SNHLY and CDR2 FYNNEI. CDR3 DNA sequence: TGTGCCAGCAGTGTACAGGGAGTATCCTACGAGCAGTACTTC. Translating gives CASSVQGVSYEQYF.

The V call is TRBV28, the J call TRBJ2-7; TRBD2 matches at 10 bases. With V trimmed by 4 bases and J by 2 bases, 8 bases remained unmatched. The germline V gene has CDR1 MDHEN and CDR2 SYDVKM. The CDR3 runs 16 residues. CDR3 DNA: TGTGCCAGCAGTTCTCATTCTAGCGGGAGACCCTACGAGCAGTACTTC. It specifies CASSSHSSGRPYEQYF.